This TCR beta chain was captured by sequencing in a study of regulatory T cells in long-lasting Graves disease. The time point: persistent/refractory GD, antithyroid drugs over 5 years with positive TRAb. The TCR library was prepared using RNA isolated from PBMCs. Whole-study results and caveats: Newly diagnosed disease favored TRBV20-1 and TRBJ2-1 over persistent disease.

For TCR beta, libraries came from iRepertoire HTBI primers and Arm-PCR of CDR3 regions. TCRdb reanalysed the multiplex PCR reads using MiXCR and keeps one entry per CDR3 protein. The sample lists 300,000 to 500,000 distinct CDR3 sequences, roughly 20% seen once, with more than 20% in the top ten. Germline assignment: CDR1 LGHDT and CDR2 YNNKEL (reference sequence). The CDR3 runs 16 residues. The V segment lost 5 bases and the J segment 3 bases; nucleotides outside the gene matches: 13. This clonotype was counted many times. The antigen is unknown. The starting material was peripheral blood mononuclear cells (PBMCs), obtained when the disease was refractory, from a patient treated with antithyroid drugs. This chain joins TRBV3-1 and TRBJ2-7, with 7 nucleotides matching TRBD1. This TCR was sampled from a female donor with Graves disease. In nucleotides, the CDR3 is TGTGCCAGCAGCAGTGTTGGTTCGGGACAGTTCTACGAGCAGTACTTC. Translating it yields CASSSVGSGQFYEQYF.